This passage covers 12 T cell receptor beta chains from one sample sequenced in a study of blood T cell repertoires in COVID-19. Libraries were prepared by immunoSEQ multiplex PCR; TCRdb keeps only in-frame clonotypes and omits some of them. The sample holds 310,000 or so clones, about nine tenths seen once. Sequences were obtained from PBMCs or T cells enriched from blood (not recorded which). Receptors originate from a woman between 18 and 30 years old who had recovered from COVID-19.

As for this clone: This specimen includes other DNA sequences encoding the same CDR3. J is TRBJ2-7 and V is TRBV7-2; the match to TRBD2 covers 9 bases. Germline V gene sequence: CDR1 SGHTA, CDR2 FQGNSA. This CDR3 spans 13 amino acids. V was clipped by 6 bases and J by 7 bases; unmatched bases: 7. The CDR3, as DNA: TGTGCCAGCAGATTTAGCGGGAGTGGTGAGCAGTACTTC. Translation gives CASRFSGSGEQYF.

The chain carries TRBV12-3 or TRBV12-4 and TRBJ1-1; D unresolved. The CDR3 has 11 residues. V was trimmed by 7 bases and J by 9 bases, leaving 12 bases between them. The CDR3 here is CASTSSLKAFF. CDR3 DNA: TGTGCCAGCACCTCTAGTCTCAAAGCTTTCTTT.

The genes are TRBV14 and TRBJ1-3; unclear D gene. V was cut by 3 bases and J by 0 bases, with 12 bases left in between. CDR1 and CDR2 from the germline V gene are SGHDN and FVKESK. The CDR3 length is 16 residues. In nucleotides, the CDR3 is TGTGCCAGCAGCCAGAGCTTGCAGGTCTCTGGAAACACCATATATTTT. It is translated as CASSQSLQVSGNTIYF.

The chain combines TRBV7-9 with TRBJ1-4, with unresolved D. The CDR3 is made up of 15 amino acids. Trimming took off 5 bases at V and 0 bases at J, with 10 bases between the two ends. Germline CDR1 reads SEHNR; CDR2 reads FQNEAQ (reference sequence). The DNA for the CDR3 is TGTGCCAGCAGCCCGTACTTTGCAACTAATGAAAAACTGTTTTTT. Its translation is CASSPYFATNEKLFF.

The chain joins TRBV5-1 to TRBJ1-5, with 7 nucleotides matching TRBD1. V gave up 0 bases and J gave up 0 bases; unmatched junction bases: 6. Germline loops: CDR1 SGHRS, CDR2 YFSETQ. The CDR3 is made up of 17 amino acids. This CDR3 reads CASSLVGTEYSNQPQHF. The DNA for the CDR3 is TGCGCCAGCAGCTTGGTCGGGACAGAATATAGCAATCAGCCCCAGCATTTT.

This clone was observed a handful of times. The chain has TRBV6-4 and TRBJ1-1; 7 bases match TRBD1. The CDR3 is 14 amino acids. CDR1 and CDR2 (germline): MRHNA, SNTAGT. Trimming at V came to 6 bases and at J to 1 base, leaving 5 bases not matched to a gene. The CDR3 region is CASRAGQSNTEAFF. The CDR3 DNA reads as TGTGCCAGCAGGGCGGGACAGTCGAACACTGAAGCTTTCTTT.

This clone was detected only once. The chain couples TRBV6-2 or TRBV6-3 to TRBJ2-4; the D is unclear. Trimming removed 5 bases at V and 0 bases at J, with 2 bases between. This CDR3 spans 12 amino acids. Germline CDR1 is MNHEY and CDR2 is SVGEGT. The CDR3, as DNA: TGTGCCAGCAGTCTAGCCAAAAACATTCAGTACTTC. It encodes CASSLAKNIQYF.

This sequence joins TRBV9 and TRBJ2-7; 9 nucleotides line up with TRBD2. This CDR3 region has 18 residues. J gave up 7 bases and V 2 bases, and 19 bases lay outside the gene matches. Germline CDR1 and CDR2: SGDLS and YYNGEE. The CDR3 region is CASSVSVGVAGDLREQYF. The CDR3 bases are TGTGCCAGCAGCGTCTCGGTAGGAGTAGCGGGAGATTTGAGGGAGCAGTACTTC.

The chain links TRBV28 to TRBJ2-1; maybe TRBD2 (6 bases). The CDR3 is 15 amino acids. Germline V gene lookup returns CDR1 MDHEN and CDR2 SYDVKM. V gave up 5 bases and J gave up 6 bases, with 17 bases separating them. The CDR3 region is CASSHPREYGNEQFF. The CDR3 DNA reads as TGTGCCAGCAGTCACCCACGGGAGTATGGCAATGAGCAGTTCTTC.

This sequence joins TRBV27 and TRBJ1-5, with a weak D call TRBD1 (6 bases). V gave up 11 bases and J gave up 0 bases, with 11 bases separating them. CDR1 MNHEY and CDR2 SMNVEV come from the germline V gene (reference sequence). The CDR3 extends over 13 amino acids. The DNA for the CDR3 is TGTGCCGGGGGGGGGCTTAGCAATCAGCCCCAGCATTTT. It yields the protein CAGGGLSNQPQHF.

This rearrangement joins TRBV6-5 to TRBJ2-1; 7 bases are a match to TRBD1. The CDR3 is made up of 14 amino acids. Germline assignment: CDR1 MNHEY and CDR2 SVGAGI. V lost 6 bases, J lost 2 bases, and 4 bases stayed unmatched. CDR3 nucleotides: TGTGCCAGCAGGATCGGGACAGCCTACAATGAGCAGTTCTTC. Protein sequence: CASRIGTAYNEQFF.

The CDR3 region has the DNA TGTGCCAGCAGTTTAAAAGGACTAGTAGTAAGCGAGCAGTACTTC. It translates to CASSLKGLVVSEQYF. This chain joins TRBV27 and TRBJ2-7; TRBD2 agrees at 7 bases. This CDR3 contains 15 residues. The junction had 10 bases not matched to a gene; V was cut back by 2 bases and J by 6 bases. CDR1 MNHEY and CDR2 SMNVEV come from the germline V gene (reference sequence).